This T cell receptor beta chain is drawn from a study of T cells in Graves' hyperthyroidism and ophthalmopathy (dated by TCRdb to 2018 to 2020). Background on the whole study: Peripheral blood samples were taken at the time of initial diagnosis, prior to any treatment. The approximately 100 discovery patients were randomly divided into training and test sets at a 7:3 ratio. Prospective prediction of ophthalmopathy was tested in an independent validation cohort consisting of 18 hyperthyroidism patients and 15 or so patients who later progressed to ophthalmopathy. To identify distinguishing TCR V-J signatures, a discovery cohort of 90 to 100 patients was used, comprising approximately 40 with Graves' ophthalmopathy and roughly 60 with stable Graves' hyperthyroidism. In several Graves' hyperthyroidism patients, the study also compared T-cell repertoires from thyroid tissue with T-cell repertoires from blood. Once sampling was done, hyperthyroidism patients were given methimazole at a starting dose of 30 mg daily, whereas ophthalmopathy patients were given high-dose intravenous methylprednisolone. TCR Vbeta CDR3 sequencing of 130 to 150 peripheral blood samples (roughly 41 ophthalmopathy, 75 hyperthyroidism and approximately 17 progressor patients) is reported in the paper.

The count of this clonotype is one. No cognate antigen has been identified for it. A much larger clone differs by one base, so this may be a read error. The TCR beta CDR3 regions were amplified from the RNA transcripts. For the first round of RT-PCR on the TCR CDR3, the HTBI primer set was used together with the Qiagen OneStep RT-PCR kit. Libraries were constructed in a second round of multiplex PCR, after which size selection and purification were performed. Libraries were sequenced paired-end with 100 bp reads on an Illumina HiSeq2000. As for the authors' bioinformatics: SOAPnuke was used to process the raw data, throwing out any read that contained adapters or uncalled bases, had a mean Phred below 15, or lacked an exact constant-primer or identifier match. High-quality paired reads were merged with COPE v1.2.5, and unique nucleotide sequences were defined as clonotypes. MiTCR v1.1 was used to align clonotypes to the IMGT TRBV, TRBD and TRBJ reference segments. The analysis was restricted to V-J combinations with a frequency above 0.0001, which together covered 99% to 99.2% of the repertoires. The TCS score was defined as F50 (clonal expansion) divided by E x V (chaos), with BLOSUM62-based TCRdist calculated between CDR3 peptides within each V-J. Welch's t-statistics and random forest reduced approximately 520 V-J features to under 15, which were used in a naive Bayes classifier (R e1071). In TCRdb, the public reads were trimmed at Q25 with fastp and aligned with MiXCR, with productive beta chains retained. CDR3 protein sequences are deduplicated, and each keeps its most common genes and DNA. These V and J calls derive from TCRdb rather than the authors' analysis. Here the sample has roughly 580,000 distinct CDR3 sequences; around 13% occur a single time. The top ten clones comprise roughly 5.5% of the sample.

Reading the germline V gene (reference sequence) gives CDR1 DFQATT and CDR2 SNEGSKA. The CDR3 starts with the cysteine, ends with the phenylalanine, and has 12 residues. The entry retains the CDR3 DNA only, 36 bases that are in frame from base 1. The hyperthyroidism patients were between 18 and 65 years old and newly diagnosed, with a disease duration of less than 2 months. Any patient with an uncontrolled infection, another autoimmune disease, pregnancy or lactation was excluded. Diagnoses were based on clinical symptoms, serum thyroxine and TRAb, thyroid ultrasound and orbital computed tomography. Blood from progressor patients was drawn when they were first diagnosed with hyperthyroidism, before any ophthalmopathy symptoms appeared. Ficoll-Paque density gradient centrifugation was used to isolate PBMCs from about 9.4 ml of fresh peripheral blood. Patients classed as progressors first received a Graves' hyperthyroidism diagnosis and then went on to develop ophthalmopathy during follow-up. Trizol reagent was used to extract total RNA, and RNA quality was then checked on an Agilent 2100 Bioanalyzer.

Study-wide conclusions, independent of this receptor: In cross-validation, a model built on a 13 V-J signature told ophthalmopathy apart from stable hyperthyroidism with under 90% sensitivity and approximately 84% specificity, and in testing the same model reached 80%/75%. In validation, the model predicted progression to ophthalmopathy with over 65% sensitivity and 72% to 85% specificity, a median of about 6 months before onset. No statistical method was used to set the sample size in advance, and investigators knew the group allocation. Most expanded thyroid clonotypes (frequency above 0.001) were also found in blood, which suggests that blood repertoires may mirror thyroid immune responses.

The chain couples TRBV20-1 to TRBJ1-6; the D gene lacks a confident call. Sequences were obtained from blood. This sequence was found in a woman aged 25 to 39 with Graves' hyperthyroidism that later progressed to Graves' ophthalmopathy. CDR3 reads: CSARADYSPLQF. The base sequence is TGCAGTGCTAGAGCCGACTATTCACCCCTCCAATTT.